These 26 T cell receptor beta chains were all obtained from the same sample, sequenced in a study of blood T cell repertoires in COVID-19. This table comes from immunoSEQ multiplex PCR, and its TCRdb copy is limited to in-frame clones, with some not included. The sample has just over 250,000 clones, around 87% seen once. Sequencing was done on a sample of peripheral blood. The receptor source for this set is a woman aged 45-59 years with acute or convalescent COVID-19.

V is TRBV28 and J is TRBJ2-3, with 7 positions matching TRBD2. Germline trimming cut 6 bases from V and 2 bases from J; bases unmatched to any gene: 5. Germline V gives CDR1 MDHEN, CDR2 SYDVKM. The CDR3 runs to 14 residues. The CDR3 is CASSRLAYTDTQYF. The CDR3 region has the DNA TGTGCCAGCAGCCGACTAGCATACACAGATACGCAGTATTTT.

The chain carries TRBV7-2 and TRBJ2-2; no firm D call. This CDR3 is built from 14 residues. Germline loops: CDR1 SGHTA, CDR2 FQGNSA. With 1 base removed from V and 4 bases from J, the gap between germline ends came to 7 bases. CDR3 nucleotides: TGTGCCAGCAGCTTAGTTCCCTTCACCGGGGAGCTGTTTTTT. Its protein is CASSLVPFTGELFF.

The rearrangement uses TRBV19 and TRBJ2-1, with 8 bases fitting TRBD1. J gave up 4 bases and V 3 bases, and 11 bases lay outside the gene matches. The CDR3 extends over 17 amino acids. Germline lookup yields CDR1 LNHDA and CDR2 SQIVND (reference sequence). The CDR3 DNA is TGTGCCAGTAGTATGAAATGGGACAGGAGACTTTACAATGAGCAGTTCTTC. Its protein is CASSMKWDRRLYNEQFF.

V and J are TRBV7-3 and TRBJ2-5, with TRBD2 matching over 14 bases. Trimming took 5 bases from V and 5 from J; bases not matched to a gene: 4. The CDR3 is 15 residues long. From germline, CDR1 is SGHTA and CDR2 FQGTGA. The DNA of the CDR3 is TGTGCCAGCAGCCGAGGGACTAGCGGGAGTGAGACCCAGTACTTC. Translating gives CASSRGTSGSETQYF.

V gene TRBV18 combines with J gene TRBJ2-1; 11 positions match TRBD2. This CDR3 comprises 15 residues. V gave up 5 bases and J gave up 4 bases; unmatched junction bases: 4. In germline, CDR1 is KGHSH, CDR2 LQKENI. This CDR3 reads CASSSGTSGYNEQFF. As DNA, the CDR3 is TGTGCCAGCTCATCCGGGACTAGCGGTTACAATGAGCAGTTCTTC.

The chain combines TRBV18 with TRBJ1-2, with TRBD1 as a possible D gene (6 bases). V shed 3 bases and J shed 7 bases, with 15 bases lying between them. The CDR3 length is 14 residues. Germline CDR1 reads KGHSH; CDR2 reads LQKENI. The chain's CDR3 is CASSPQQGVGGYTF. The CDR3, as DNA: TGTGCCAGCTCACCTCAACAGGGTGTCGGTGGCTACACCTTC.

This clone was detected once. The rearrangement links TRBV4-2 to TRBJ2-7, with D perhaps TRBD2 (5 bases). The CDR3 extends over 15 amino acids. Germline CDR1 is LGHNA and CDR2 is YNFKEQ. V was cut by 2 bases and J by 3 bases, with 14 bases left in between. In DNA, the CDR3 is TGTGCCAGCAGCCAAACTAGTAGTCGGGGCTACGAGCAGTACTTC. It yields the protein CASSQTSSRGYEQYF.

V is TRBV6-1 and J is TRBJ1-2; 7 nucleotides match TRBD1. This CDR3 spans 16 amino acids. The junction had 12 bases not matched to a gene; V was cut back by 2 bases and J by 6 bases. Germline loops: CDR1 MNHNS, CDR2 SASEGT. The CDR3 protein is CASSEFGTAYKDGYTF. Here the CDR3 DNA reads TGTGCCAGCAGTGAATTTGGGACAGCATACAAGGATGGCTACACCTTC.

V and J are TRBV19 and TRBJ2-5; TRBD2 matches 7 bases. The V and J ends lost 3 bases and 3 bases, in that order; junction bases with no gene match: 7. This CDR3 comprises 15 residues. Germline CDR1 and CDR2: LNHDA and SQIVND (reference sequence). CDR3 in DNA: TGTGCCAGTAGTATGGGGGGAGGGCCGGAAGAGACCCAGTACTTC. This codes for CASSMGGGPEETQYF.

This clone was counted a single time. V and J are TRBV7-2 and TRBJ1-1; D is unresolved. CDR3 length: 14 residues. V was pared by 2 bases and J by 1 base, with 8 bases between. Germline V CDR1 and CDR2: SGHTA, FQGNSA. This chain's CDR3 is CASSLIASNTEAFF. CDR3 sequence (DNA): TGTGCCAGCAGCTTAATAGCGTCGAACACTGAAGCTTTCTTT.

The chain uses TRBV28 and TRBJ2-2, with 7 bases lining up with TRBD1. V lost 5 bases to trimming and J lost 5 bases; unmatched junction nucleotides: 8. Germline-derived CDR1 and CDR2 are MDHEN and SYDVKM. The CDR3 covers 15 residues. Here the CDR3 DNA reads TGTGCCAGCAGTCCGGGGACAGCCCAAACCGGGGAGCTGTTTTTT. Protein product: CASSPGTAQTGELFF.

CDR3 in amino acids: CASSERAAKNIQYF. CDR3 DNA: TGTGCCAGCAGTGAGCGAGCAGCCAAAAACATTCAGTACTTC. The chain is built from TRBV2 and TRBJ2-4, with D unclear. Germline V gene lookup returns CDR1 SNHLY and CDR2 FYNNEI. V shed 3 bases and J shed 0 bases, with 6 bases lying between them. There are 14 residues in the CDR3.

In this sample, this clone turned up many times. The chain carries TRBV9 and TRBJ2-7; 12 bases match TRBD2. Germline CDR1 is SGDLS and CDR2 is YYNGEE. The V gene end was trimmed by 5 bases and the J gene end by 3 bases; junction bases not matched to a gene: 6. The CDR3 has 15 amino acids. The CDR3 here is CASSPSGRAGYEQYF. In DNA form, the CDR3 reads TGTGCCAGCAGTCCTAGCGGGAGGGCTGGCTACGAGCAGTACTTC.

The CDR3 reads CASSQGVNNAGELFF. As DNA, the CDR3 is TGTGCCAGCAGCCAGGGGGTGAACAACGCCGGGGAGCTGTTTTTT. J is TRBJ2-2 and V is TRBV5-5, with TRBD1 identical over 7 bases. V shed 4 bases and J 6 bases; nucleotides not matched to a gene: 9. The CDR3 is 15 residues long. Germline values: CDR1 SGHKS, CDR2 YYEKEE (reference sequence). The full variable domain, with the rest looked up from reference TRBV5-5 and TRBJ2-2, is DAGVTQSPTHLIKTRGQQVTLRCSPISGHKSVSWYQQVLGQGPQFIFQYYEKEERGRGNFPDRFSARQFPNYSSELNVNALLLGDSALYLCASSQGVNNAGELFFGEGSRLTVL.

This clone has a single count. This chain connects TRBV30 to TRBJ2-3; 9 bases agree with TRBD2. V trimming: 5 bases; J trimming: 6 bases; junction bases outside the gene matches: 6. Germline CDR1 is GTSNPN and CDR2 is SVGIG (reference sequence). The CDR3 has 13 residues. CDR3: CAWVIAGADTQYF. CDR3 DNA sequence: TGTGCCTGGGTAATAGCGGGAGCGGATACGCAGTATTTT.

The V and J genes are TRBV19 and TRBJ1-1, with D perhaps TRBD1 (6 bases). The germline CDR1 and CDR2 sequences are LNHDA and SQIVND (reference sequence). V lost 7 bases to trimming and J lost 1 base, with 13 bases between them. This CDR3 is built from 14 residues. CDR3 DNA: TGTGCCAGTAAGCCGGACAGTGAGAACACTGAAGCTTTCTTT. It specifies CASKPDSENTEAFF. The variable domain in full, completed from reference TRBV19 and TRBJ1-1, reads DGGITQSPKYLFRKEGQNVTLSCEQNLNHDAMYWYRQDPGQGLRLIYYSQIVNDFQKGDIAEGYSVSREKKESFPLTVTSAQKNPTAFYLCASKPDSENTEAFFGQGTRLTVV.

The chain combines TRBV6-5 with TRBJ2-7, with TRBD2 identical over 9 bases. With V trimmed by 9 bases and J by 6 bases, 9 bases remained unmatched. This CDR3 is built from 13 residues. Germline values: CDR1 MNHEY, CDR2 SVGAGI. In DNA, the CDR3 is TGTGCCAGTTTAGCGGGAGTGGGCATCGAGCAGTACTTC. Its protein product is CASLAGVGIEQYF.

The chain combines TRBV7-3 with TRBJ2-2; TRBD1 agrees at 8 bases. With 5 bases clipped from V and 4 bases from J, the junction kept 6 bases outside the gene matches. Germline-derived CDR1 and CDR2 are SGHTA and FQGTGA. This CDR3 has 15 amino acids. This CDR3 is CASSRQGTGTGELFF. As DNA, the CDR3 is TGTGCCAGCAGCCGACAGGGGACAGGCACCGGGGAGCTGTTTTTT.

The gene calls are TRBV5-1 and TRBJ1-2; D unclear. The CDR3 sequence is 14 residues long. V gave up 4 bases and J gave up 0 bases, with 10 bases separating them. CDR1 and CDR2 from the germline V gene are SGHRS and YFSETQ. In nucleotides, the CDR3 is TGCGCCAGCAGCGCAGACGGAGCTAACTATGGCTACACCTTC. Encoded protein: CASSADGANYGYTF.

The CDR3 protein is CASSISRETGELFF. CDR3 DNA: TGTGCCAGTAGTATATCGCGGGAAACCGGGGAGCTGTTTTTT. The V gene is TRBV19, the J gene TRBJ2-2; perhaps TRBD2 as D (6 bases). Germline CDR1 is LNHDA and CDR2 is SQIVND (reference sequence). Trimming took 2 bases from V and 5 from J, leaving 9 bases between them. The CDR3 consists of 14 residues. Combining the CDR3 with reference TRBV19 and TRBJ2-2 gives the whole variable domain DGGITQSPKYLFRKEGQNVTLSCEQNLNHDAMYWYRQDPGQGLRLIYYSQIVNDFQKGDIAEGYSVSREKKESFPLTVTSAQKNPTAFYLCASSISRETGELFFGEGSRLTVL.

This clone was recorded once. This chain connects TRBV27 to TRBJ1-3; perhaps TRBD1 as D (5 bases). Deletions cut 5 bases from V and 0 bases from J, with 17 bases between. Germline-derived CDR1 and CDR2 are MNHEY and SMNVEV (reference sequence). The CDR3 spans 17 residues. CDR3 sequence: CASSPGRTTFSGNTIYF. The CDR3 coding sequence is TGTGCCAGCAGTCCGGGACGGACTACCTTCTCTGGAAACACCATATATTTT.

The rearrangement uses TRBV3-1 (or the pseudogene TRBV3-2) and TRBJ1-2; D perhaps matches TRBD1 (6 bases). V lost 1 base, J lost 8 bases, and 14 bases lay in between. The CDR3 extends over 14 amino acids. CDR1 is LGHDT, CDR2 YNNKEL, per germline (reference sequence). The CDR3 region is CASSQVFQGRGYTF. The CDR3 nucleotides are TGTGCCAGCAGCCAAGTTTTCCAGGGGCGCGGCTACACCTTC.

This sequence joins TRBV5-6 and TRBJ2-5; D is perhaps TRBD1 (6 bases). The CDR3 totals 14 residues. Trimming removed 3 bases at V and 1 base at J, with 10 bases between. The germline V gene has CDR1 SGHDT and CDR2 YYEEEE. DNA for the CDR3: TGTGCCAGCAGCTGGGGGACAAGCCAAGAGACCCAGTACTTC. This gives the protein CASSWGTSQETQYF.

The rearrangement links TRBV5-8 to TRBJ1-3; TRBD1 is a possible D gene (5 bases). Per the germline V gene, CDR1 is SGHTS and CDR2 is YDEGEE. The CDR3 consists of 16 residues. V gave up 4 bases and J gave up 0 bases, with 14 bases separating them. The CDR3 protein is CASSLRDRNSGNTIYF. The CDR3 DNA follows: TGTGCCAGCAGCCTGCGAGACAGAAACTCTGGAAACACCATATATTTT. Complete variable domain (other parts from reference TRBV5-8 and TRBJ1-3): EAGVTQSPTHLIKTRGQQATLRCSPISGHTSVYWYQQALGLGLQFLLWYDEGEERNRGNFPPRFSGRQFPNYSSELNVNALELEDSALYLCASSLRDRNSGNTIYFGEGSWLTVV.

CDR3: CASSHHGLGRDGEEQFF. CDR3 DNA sequence: TGTGCCAGCAGTCACCACGGACTTGGGCGGGATGGGGAGGAGCAGTTCTTC. V and J are TRBV6-6 and TRBJ2-1, with D perhaps TRBD2 (6 bases). This CDR3 has 17 amino acids. Deletions cut 5 bases from V and 10 bases from J, with 27 bases between. Per germline, CDR1 MNHNY and CDR2 SVGAGI (reference sequence).

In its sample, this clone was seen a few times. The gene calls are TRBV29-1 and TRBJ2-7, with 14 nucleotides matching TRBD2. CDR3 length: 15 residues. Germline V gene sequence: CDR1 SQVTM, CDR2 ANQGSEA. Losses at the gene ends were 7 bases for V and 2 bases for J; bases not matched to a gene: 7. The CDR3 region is CSAGGLAGVPYEQYF. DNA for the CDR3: TGCAGCGCCGGGGGACTAGCGGGAGTCCCCTACGAGCAGTACTTC.